This TCR beta chain derives from a study of type 1 regulatory T cells (dated by TCRdb to the early 2020s). Broadly, across the study: An in vitro protocol by which a Tr1-enriched, alloantigen-specific CD4 T cell product named T-allo10 was generated was characterized in the study. T-allo10 was under clinical evaluation in patients with hematological malignancies receiving allogeneic hematopoietic stem cell transplantation.

Concerning this clonotype: This clone's antigen is unknown. No base quality values were provided; no much bigger clone lies one nucleotide off.

The sequencer was an Illumina MiSeq. TCRdb trimmed the raw reads at Q25, called clones with MiXCR and kept productive beta chains. Rows with a matching CDR3 protein are joined into one entry that keeps the most common DNA and genes. This sample gives about 19,000 distinct CDR3 sequences in total; 10% of them show up just once. The ten largest clones take up about 2.7% of the sample. Unmatched junction bases come to 2, with V trimmed by 6 bases and J by 1 base. From its cysteine to its phenylalanine, the CDR3 spans 14 amino acids. CDR3 DNA only is kept here, 42 bases in frame from base 1. The germline V gene encodes CDR1 MNHEY and CDR2 SVGEGT.

The clonotype comes from a human donor in good health. Sequencing input: CD4+ T cells, either the whole sample or a sorted fraction (not recorded which). Rearrangement joined TRBV6-2 or TRBV6-3 to TRBJ2-7; the junction holds 11 bases that match TRBD2. The CDR3: CASRIAGGSYEQYF. The DNA reads TGTGCCAGCAGAATAGCGGGAGGGTCCTACGAGCAGTACTTC.